The 5 T cell receptor beta chains in this list originate from one sample, sequenced in a study of glioma-infiltrating T cells (dated by TCRdb to about 2016). Instrument used: Illumina MiSeq. The iRepertoire nested amplicon-rescue multiplex PCR (arm-PCR) platform was used to amplify TCR alpha and beta CDR3 regions from RNA. TCRdb ran its own pipeline on the public reads, namely fastp trimming at Q25 and MiXCR clone calling, and kept in-frame beta chains. Rows are unified per CDR3 protein, each entry keeping the most common DNA and genes. The sample table lists roughly 190,000 distinct CDR3 sequences, about 32% of them with a count of one. Jointly, the top ten make up around 20% of the sample. The sequenced material came from glioma tissue, nonneoplastic brain tissue, or PBMCs (not recorded which). The receptors stem from a human donor with low-grade glioma or glioblastoma, undergoing nonglioma brain surgery, or in good health (not recorded which).

With regard to this clonotype: This may arise from a read error, as a much more abundant clone is one base away. V is TRBV6-1 and J is TRBJ2-7; 11 nucleotides align to TRBD1. The length of the CDR3 is 16 residues. The germline CDR1 and CDR2 sequences are MNHNS and SASEGT. Losses at the gene ends were 3 bases for V and 2 bases for J; bases not matched to a gene: 6. The CDR3 DNA sequence: TGTGCCAGCAGTGAGTCTGGACAGGGGGCACCCTACGAGCAGTACTTC. Translation gives CASSESGQGAPYEQYF.

The chain recombines TRBV5-4 with TRBJ2-1, with D possibly TRBD2 on 6 matching bases. The CDR3 totals 15 residues. Germline V lookup: CDR1 SGHNT, CDR2 YYREEE (reference sequence). V lost 0 bases and J lost 0, with 7 bases in between. CDR3 region: CASSLGTNSYNEQFF. For the CDR3, the DNA is TGTGCCAGCAGCTTGGGGACTAACTCCTACAATGAGCAGTTCTTC.

Remarks on this clonotype: This may be a read error: a much more frequent sequence differs by one nucleotide. The chain employs TRBV7-8 and TRBJ2-7; D is perhaps TRBD2 (6 bases). Trimming cost V 1 base and J 7 bases, with 20 bases left between them. Germline V CDR1 and CDR2: SGHVS, FQNEAQ. The CDR3 runs 16 residues. CDR3 bases: TGTGCCAGCAGCTTAGTTAGCGGAAACTCCTACAATGAGCAGTACTTC. This sequence encodes CASSLVSGNSYNEQYF.

This rearrangement joins TRBV5-5 to TRBJ2-7; 10 bases agree with TRBD2. CDR1 is SGHKS, CDR2 YYEKEE, per germline (reference sequence). The V and J ends lost 7 bases and 4 bases, in that order; junction bases with no gene match: 8. This CDR3 is built from 14 residues. Here the CDR3 DNA reads TGTGCCAGCCCCTCTAGCGGGAGTAAATACGAGCAGTACTTC. Protein product: CASPSSGSKYEQYF.

The chain joins TRBV5-1 to TRBJ2-1; TRBD2 matches 11 bases. The CDR3 sequence is 15 residues long. In germline, CDR1 is SGHRS, CDR2 YFSETQ. V lost 0 bases, J lost 9 bases, and 5 bases stayed unmatched. CDR3 sequence: CASSLVTSGNGEQFF. DNA for the CDR3: TGCGCCAGCAGCTTGGTGACTAGCGGGAACGGTGAGCAGTTCTTC.